This T cell receptor (beta chain) originates from a study of T cells in Graves' hyperthyroidism and ophthalmopathy. This clonotype occurred many times. Germline values: CDR1 MDHEN, CDR2 SYDVKM. This CDR3 is built from 15 residues. With 8 bases clipped from V and 7 bases from J, the junction kept 11 bases outside the gene matches. Amplified regions were TCR beta CDR3 sequences from RNA transcripts. Carried out on the TCR CDR3, a first-round RT-PCR used the HTBI primer set. MiXCR, applied by TCRdb to the multiplex PCR reads, yields one record per CDR3 protein. The table lists about 200,000 distinct CDR3 sequences, over 15% of them singletons.

The sequenced material came from blood. The chain carries TRBV28 and TRBJ2-4; TRBD2 matches at 10 bases. The TCR sequence derives from a man aged 50-59 years with Graves' hyperthyroidism. For the CDR3, the DNA is TGTGCCAGCTTGGAAGCGGGAGGGGGAGGTAACATTCAGTACTTC. Amino acids: CASLEAGGGGNIQYF.